The TCR beta chain described here comes from a study of blood T cell repertoires in COVID-19 (dated by TCRdb to 2020 to 2021). About the investigation overall: Collaborator samples came from the United States, Italy and Spain and covered acute and convalescent phases of COVID-19. The repertoires were released in a freely available public database meant as a resource for research on the immune response to SARS-CoV-2. Deeply sampled blood TCRbeta repertoires from subjects exposed to, actively infected with, or recovered from COVID-19 were included in the dataset. Samples were obtained from the ongoing ImmuneRACE study (first 160 participants) and from 1,254 subjects provided by 6 global collaborators. The material from the prospective study consisted of cDNA or gDNA derived from T cells, B-cell-depleted T cells, or PBMCs. A de-identified subject ID, COVID-19 status, age in years and sex were almost always included in the sample metadata. Where HLA class I and class II types were available, the types were taken from metadata supplied by the sample provider, not from assay-based typing.

The CDR3, from cysteine to phenylalanine, totals 15 residues. Solely the CDR3 DNA is kept, with 45 bases framed from the first base. The germline V gene sets CDR1 to SGHDT and CDR2 to YYEEEE. Cut back by 2 bases and 1 base, the V and J ends lie 9 bases apart. TCRbeta CDR3 regions were amplified from genomic DNA using the immunoSEQ Assay, a bias-controlled multiplex PCR. The authors' pipeline ran thus. The number of nucleated cells in each sample was estimated by amplification of reference gene primers within the assay. To quantify the absolute abundance of each unique TCRbeta CDR3 rearrangement, sequence reads were collapsed and filtered. For each sample, productive Simpson clonality was calculated by taking the square root of Simpson's diversity index across productive rearrangements. TCRdb provides this immuneACCESS table in a form limited to in-frame rearrangements. Some clones are lacking; in checked studies, under half of them reflect an unresolved V gene, and why the rest are absent is not known. From that table come the V and J calls and clone size; the DNA was used to work out D and trimming. This sample lists some 120,000 clones; about four fifths were detected once. The leading ten clones occupy approximately 12% of the sample.

A second Seattle source provided samples from volunteer blood donors who had recovered from COVID-19. Whole blood was collected in K2EDTA tubes by collaborating institutions according to the institutions' own protocols. For TCRbeta analysis, collaborators shipped samples in one of three forms: frozen whole blood, isolated PBMCs, or DNA extracted from either of those sample types. The table lists this clone with a few counts. The antigen it binds to is not known. No base qualities exist here, and no much larger clone lies one base off it. Study-wide conclusions, independent of this receptor: Clinical and demographic metadata were provided uncurated, with the amount varying by source and participant.

The TCR comes from a woman between 25 and 40 years old who had recovered from COVID-19. Sample: peripheral blood. This chain is built from TRBV5-6 and TRBJ2-2; the best D guess is TRBD2, with 6 bases matching. The CDR3 reads as follows: CASSFRTMNTGELFF. The nucleotide sequence is given as TGTGCCAGCAGCTTCCGGACTATGAACACCGGGGAGCTGTTTTTT.